One and the same sample provided the 4 T cell receptor beta chains below, sequenced in a study of CD8 T cells in ankylosing spondylitis. TCRdb reanalysed the 5' RACE reads using MiXCR and keeps one entry per CDR3 protein. The sample contains 250,000 to 350,000 distinct CDR3 sequences, roughly 20% of which appear only once. Sequencing used blood, either unsorted or a sorted T cell fraction (not recorded which). Receptor source: a male donor with ankylosing spondylitis or in good health (not recorded which).

Only a few counts were recorded for this clonotype. The chain joins TRBV6-6 to TRBJ1-5; D gene uncertain. V was clipped by 6 bases and J by 5 bases, with 8 bases between them. The CDR3 consists of 12 residues. The germline gives CDR1 MNHNY, CDR2 SVGAGI (reference sequence). This CDR3 reads CASSPQDQPQHF. The CDR3 nucleotides are TGTGCCAGCAGCCCCCAGGATCAGCCCCAGCATTTT.

This clonotype has a count of ten or more. This chain uses TRBV7-3 with TRBJ2-7, with D possibly matching TRBD1 (5 bases). The CDR3 consists of 13 residues. CDR1 and CDR2 (germline): SGHTA, FQGTGA. V was cut by 4 bases and J by 2 bases, with 9 bases left in between. CDR3 bases: TGTGCCAGCAGCTCTACAGGACCCTACGAGCAGTACGTC. Translation: CASSSTGPYEQYV.

In its sample, this clonotype was seen a few times. V gene TRBV5-1 combines with J gene TRBJ2-3; D gene ambiguous. The length of the CDR3 is 13 residues. Germline loops: CDR1 SGHRS, CDR2 YFSETQ. V dropped 4 bases and J dropped 3 bases, with 9 bases sitting between them. Here the CDR3 reads CASSKYSTDTQYF. The CDR3 bases are TGCGCCAGCAGCAAGTACTCGACAGATACGCAGTATTTT.

The chain carries TRBV2 and TRBJ2-2; 10 bases align to TRBD2. Germline loops: CDR1 SNHLY, CDR2 FYNNEI. The V and J ends lost 8 bases and 5 bases, in that order; junction bases with no gene match: 5. The CDR3 loop spans 14 amino acids. The CDR3 nucleotides are TGTGCCAGCCAGAGAGCGGGGGGGACCGGGGAGCTGTTTTTT. Translated: CASQRAGGTGELFF.